This TCR beta chain was recorded in a study of cytomegalovirus exposure and HLA in healthy donors. With 60 Vbeta and 13 Jbeta primers, the PCR was carried out. Here immunoSEQ multiplex PCR was the method, and the copy in TCRdb shows in-frame clones only, minus some. The sample includes 150,000 or so clones, about 72% of them seen just once. With respect to this clone: Its specificity is not known.

This CDR3 region has 14 residues. The germline gives CDR1 SGHRS, CDR2 YFSETQ. Deletions cut 4 bases from V and 2 bases from J, with 12 bases between. Study findings and constraints: TCR beta chains numbering more than 150 were designated cytomegalovirus-associated. Researchers reportedly found TCR beta sequences accurately predicted most subjects' HLA-A and HLA-B alleles.

The sequence was obtained from a man over 45 in good health and CMV-seropositive. The V and J genes are TRBV5-1 and TRBJ2-5; D possibly corresponds to TRBD2 (5 bases). The specimen was PBMCs. CDR3 DNA sequence: TGCGCCAGCAGCGGCTGGAGAGGGCAAGAGACCCAGTACTTC. Protein: CASSGWRGQETQYF. The whole variable domain, remainder taken from reference TRBV5-1 and TRBJ2-5, is KAGVTQTPRYLIKTRGQQVTLSCSPISGHRSVSWYQQTPGQGLQFLFEYFSETQRNKGNFPGRFSGRQFSNSRSEMNVSTLELGDSALYLCASSGWRGQETQYFGPGTRLLVL.